The rows below give T cell receptor beta chains drawn from one sample of a study of regulatory T cells in long-lasting Graves disease. One entry per CDR3 protein results from TCRdb running MiXCR on the multiplex PCR reads. The sample carries 500,000 or so distinct CDR3 sequences, 15% to 20% recorded once. This sample was also put to use in a study of T cells in Graves' hyperthyroidism and ophthalmopathy.

The source material was peripheral blood mononuclear cells (PBMCs), sampled at new diagnosis, from a patient treated with antithyroid drugs. These receptors came from a woman in her forties or fifties with Graves disease. Each CDR3 is given with its conserved first and last residue. The order of the fields is V gene, D gene, clone size, J gene, CDR3 protein, CDR3 DNA. D genes are given only for firm matches. The size of a clone is reported for some rows only, either as once, few or many, or as a class for expanded clones.

>TRBV3-1|.|few|TRBJ2-2
CASSQSPGAGTGELFF
TGTGCCAGCAGCCAATCGCCGGGGGCTGGCACCGGGGAGCTGTTTTTT
>TRBV2|.|many|TRBJ2-3
CASSPFRGNTDTQYF
TGTGCCAGCAGTCCCTTCCGCGGGAACACAGATACGCAGTATTTT
>TRBV7-3|.|many|TRBJ2-2
CASSPGGELFF
TGTGCCAGCAGCCCAGGAGGGGAGCTGTTTTTT
>TRBV6-5|TRBD2|many|TRBJ2-1
CASSYLGLDNEQFF
TGTGCCAGCAGTTACCTTGGACTAGACAATGAGCAGTTCTTC
>TRBV6-4|.|few|TRBJ2-2
CASSPNPGSLGELFF
TGTGCCAGCAGCCCGAACCCGGGGTCCCTCGGGGAGCTGTTTTTT
>TRBV18|.|few|TRBJ2-1
CASSPRSLSLNEQFF
TGTGCCAGCTCCCCCCGTAGCCTCTCGCTTAATGAGCAGTTCTTC
>TRBV5-1|.|many|TRBJ1-1
CASSLVRGANTEAFF
TGCGCCAGCAGCTTGGTGCGGGGAGCGAACACTGAAGCTTTCTTT
>TRBV19|.|.|TRBJ1-1
CASSIDSANFPTEAFF
TGTGCCAGTAGTATAGATAGCGCAAACTTCCCCACTGAAGCTTTCTTT
>TRBV29-1|.|.|TRBJ1-5
CSVQGGGNQPQHF
TGCAGCGTCCAGGGTGGTGGCAATCAGCCCCAGCATTTT
>TRBV5-1|.|.|TRBJ2-5
CASSLGSVGETQYF
TGCGCCAGCAGCTTGGGGTCGGTCGGGGAGACCCAGTACTTC
>TRBV20-1|.|once|TRBJ2-1
CSARPFGRGTGNEQFF
TGCAGTGCTAGACCCTTTGGGCGGGGGACAGGCAATGAGCAGTTCTTC
>TRBV12-3/TRBV12-4|TRBD1|many|TRBJ1-5
CASSQGQGGLNQPQHF
TGTGCCAGCAGCCAGGGACAGGGGGGACTTAATCAGCCCCAGCATTTT
>TRBV20-1|.|few|TRBJ2-7
CSARPDPLEQYF
TGCAGTGCTAGACCCGACCCGTTGGAGCAGTACTTC
>TRBV3-1|.|many|TRBJ2-7
CASSTSPSGSYEQYF
TGTGCCAGCAGCACAAGCCCGTCAGGATCCTACGAGCAGTACTTC
>TRBV2|.|.|TRBJ1-2
CASSELHSGYGYTF
TGTGCCAGCAGTGAACTGCACAGCGGCTATGGCTACACCTTC
>TRBV20-1|.|many|TRBJ1-4
CSARWAATEKLFF
TGCAGTGCTAGGTGGGCAGCGACGGAAAAACTGTTTTTT
>TRBV5-1|TRBD1|.|TRBJ1-1
CASSWGTGGRAEAFF
TGCGCCAGCAGCTGGGGAACAGGGGGCCGGGCTGAAGCTTTCTTT
>TRBV4-1|.|.|TRBJ2-1
CASSYLGTSRRNEQFF
TGCGCCAGCAGCTACCTCGGGACGTCCAGGAGGAATGAGCAGTTCTTC
>TRBV5-1|.|many|TRBJ1-1
CASSLESRIMNTEAFF
TGCGCCAGCAGCTTGGAATCACGAATAATGAACACTGAAGCTTTCTTT
>TRBV10-3|TRBD1|many|TRBJ2-5
CAISVSQGLGETQYF
TGTGCCATCAGTGTTTCACAGGGGTTGGGAGAGACCCAGTACTTC
>TRBV9|TRBD1|few|TRBJ2-7
CASSPGQGGSYEQYF
TGTGCCAGCAGCCCTGGACAGGGAGGCTCCTACGAGCAGTACTTC
>TRBV7-9|TRBD1|.|TRBJ1-6
CASSLPPAGTVNSPLHF
TGTGCCAGCAGCTTACCGCCGGCCGGGACAGTTAATTCACCCCTCCACTTT